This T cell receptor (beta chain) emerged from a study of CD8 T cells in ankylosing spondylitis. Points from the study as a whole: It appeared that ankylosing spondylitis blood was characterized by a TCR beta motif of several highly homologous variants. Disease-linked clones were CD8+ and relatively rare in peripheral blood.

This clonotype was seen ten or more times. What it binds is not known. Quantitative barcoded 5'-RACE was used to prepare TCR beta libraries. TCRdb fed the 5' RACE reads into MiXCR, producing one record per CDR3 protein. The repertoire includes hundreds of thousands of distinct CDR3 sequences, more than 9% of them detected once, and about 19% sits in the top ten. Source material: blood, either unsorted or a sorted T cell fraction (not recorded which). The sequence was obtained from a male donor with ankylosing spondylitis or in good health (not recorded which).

The CDR3 region has the DNA TGCAGCGTCACTGACAGGCAAGAGACCCAGTACTTC. It yields the protein CSVTDRQETQYF. The V and J genes are TRBV29-1 and TRBJ2-5; tentative D call: TRBD1 (6 bases). Germline CDR1 SQVTM, CDR2 ANQGSEA. There are 12 residues in the CDR3. With 6 bases removed from V and 2 bases from J, the gap between germline ends came to 10 bases. Variable domain in full (rest from reference TRBV29-1 and TRBJ2-5): SAVISQKPSRDICQRGTSLTIQCQVDSQVTMMFWYRQQPGQSLTLIATANQGSEATYESGFVIDKFPISRPNLTFSTLTVSNMSPEDSSIYLCSVTDRQETQYFGPGTRLLVL.